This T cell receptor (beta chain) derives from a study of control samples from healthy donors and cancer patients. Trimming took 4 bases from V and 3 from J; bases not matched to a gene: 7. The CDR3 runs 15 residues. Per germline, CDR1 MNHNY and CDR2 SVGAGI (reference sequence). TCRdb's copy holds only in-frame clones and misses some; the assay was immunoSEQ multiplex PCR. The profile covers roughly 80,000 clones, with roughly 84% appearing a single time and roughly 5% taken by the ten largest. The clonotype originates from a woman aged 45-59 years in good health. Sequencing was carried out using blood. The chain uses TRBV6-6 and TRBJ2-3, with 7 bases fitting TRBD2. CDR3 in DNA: TGTGCCAGCAGTTTCAGAAGCGGGGCAACAGATACGCAGTATTTT. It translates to CASSFRSGATDTQYF.